These 22 T cell receptor beta chains came from one sample sequenced in a study of T cell repertoires in cytomegalovirus infection. Using its own MiXCR run on the reads, TCRdb lists one record per CDR3 protein. The table lists 90,000 to 120,000 distinct CDR3 sequences, around a quarter of them singletons, with 35% to 50% in the top ten. The source material was CD8+ T cells from PBMCs. The source is a human donor in good health (CMV status not recorded). Some clones in this sample may be carry-over from other donors' samples.

The table lists this clonotype with many counts. V is TRBV7-8 and J is TRBJ1-1; maybe TRBD1 (5 bases). The CDR3 runs 12 residues. Between the trimmed V and J ends, which lost 5 bases and 8 bases, there was a span of 12 bases. The V gene's germline CDR1 is SGHVS and CDR2 FQNEAQ. DNA of the CDR3: TGTGCCAGCAGCCCGCAGGGTCGGGAAGCTTTCTTT. It translates to CASSPQGREAFF. Combining the CDR3 with reference TRBV7-8 and TRBJ1-1 gives the whole variable domain GAGVSQSPRYKVAKRGQDVALRCDPISGHVSLFWYQQALGQGPEFLTYFQNEAQLDKSGLPSDRFFAERPEGSVSTLKIQRTQQEDSAVYLCASSPQGREAFFGQGTRLTVV.

The V gene is TRBV27, the J gene TRBJ2-3; possibly TRBD1 or TRBD2 for D (5 bases each). Germline assignment: CDR1 MNHEY and CDR2 SMNVEV (reference sequence). This CDR3 is 14 amino acids long. V was shortened by 3 bases and J by 5 bases, with 12 bases between the two germline ends. The DNA for the CDR3 is TGTGCCAGCAGTTTGGGGACGTCGGGAGATACGCAGTATTTT. This encodes CASSLGTSGDTQYF.

This clonotype was counted at least ten times. The chain links TRBV6-2 or TRBV6-3 to TRBJ1-1; possible D gene TRBD1, 5 bases. Per the germline V gene, CDR1 is MNHEY and CDR2 is SVGEGT. Trimming left V 3 bases short and J 4 bases short, with 9 bases between. The CDR3 spans 13 residues. CDR3 sequence (DNA): TGTGCCAGCAGTTATGGAGGGGCCACTGAAGCTTTCTTT. Translating gives CASSYGGATEAFF.

This clonotype was counted at least ten times. This chain connects TRBV7-9 to TRBJ1-2; possible D gene TRBD1, 5 bases. V was shortened by 2 bases and J by 9 bases, with 10 bases between the two germline ends. CDR3 length: 12 residues. The V gene's germline CDR1 is SEHNR and CDR2 FQNEAQ (reference sequence). This CDR3 is CASSLLQASYTF. CDR3 nucleotide sequence: TGTGCCAGCAGCTTACTACAGGCGAGCTACACCTTC. The whole variable domain, filled in from reference TRBV7-9 and TRBJ1-2, reads DTGVSQNPRHKITKRGQNVTFRCDPISEHNRLYWYRQTLGQGPEFLTYFQNEAQLEKSRLLSDRFSAERPKGSFSTLEIQRTEQGDSAMYLCASSLLQASYTFGSGTRLTVV.

This clonotype was seen a handful of times. The rearrangement joins TRBV29-1 to TRBJ1-1, with no clear D. This CDR3 region has 14 residues. Trimming shortened V by 0 bases and J by 0 bases, and 8 bases separated the two germline ends. Germline CDR1 is SQVTM and CDR2 is ANQGSEA. DNA of the CDR3: TGCAGCGTTGAAGAGACTTATATGAACACTGAAGCTTTCTTT. This translates into CSVEETYMNTEAFF.

This clonotype has more than one count but fewer than ten. The chain has TRBV2 and TRBJ1-4, with 7 bases lining up with TRBD1. V lost 8 bases to trimming and J lost 2 bases; unmatched junction nucleotides: 8. The CDR3 spans 15 residues. Germline loops: CDR1 SNHLY, CDR2 FYNNEI. CDR3 in amino acids: CASGGTGDTNEKLFF. The CDR3 nucleotides are TGTGCCAGCGGGGGCACAGGGGACACTAATGAAAAACTGTTTTTT. Full variable domain (missing parts from reference TRBV2 and TRBJ1-4): EPEVTQTPSHQVTQMGQEVILRCVPISNHLYFYWYRQILGQKVEFLVSFYNNEISEKSEIFDDQFSVERPDGSNFTLKIRSTKLEDSAMYFCASGGTGDTNEKLFFGSGTQLSVL.

The rearrangement uses TRBV12-3 or TRBV12-4 and TRBJ2-4; no firm D call. The CDR3 runs 16 residues. Deletions cut 6 bases from V and 5 bases from J, with 20 bases between. CDR3 amino acids: CASSPRGRERENIQYF. The CDR3 DNA follows: TGTGCCAGCAGCCCCCGAGGAAGGGAACGGGAAAACATTCAGTACTTC.

This clonotype was detected a few times. The rearrangement joins TRBV6-2 or TRBV6-3 to TRBJ2-2; D ambiguous. Germline V gene data show CDR1 as MNHEY and CDR2 as SVGEGT. The V and J ends lost 2 bases and 2 bases respectively, with 9 bases between them. CDR3 length: 15 amino acids. CDR3 sequence (DNA): TGTGCCAGCAGTTACGGCGTACAAAACACCGGGGAGCTGTTTTTT. The encoded protein is CASSYGVQNTGELFF.

The V call is TRBV27, the J call TRBJ2-5; D uncertain. The CDR3 contains 15 residues. From germline, CDR1 is MNHEY and CDR2 SMNVEV (reference sequence). V lost 7 bases, J lost 5 bases, and 20 bases lay in between. CDR3 DNA sequence: TGTGCCAGCACCAAGGGCACCTTAGGGTTGGAGACCCAGTACTTC. It translates to CASTKGTLGLETQYF.

V and J are TRBV7-8 and TRBJ1-1; D not certain. The length of the CDR3 is 13 residues. Germline V lookup: CDR1 SGHVS, CDR2 FQNEAQ. Deletions cut 7 bases from V and 5 bases from J, with 14 bases between. CDR3 sequence (DNA): TGTGCCAGCACCACCCCCGGGCGGACTGAAGCTTTCTTT. It specifies CASTTPGRTEAFF.

This clonotype has only a few counts. CDR3 loop: CASSLGKYQETQYF. The CDR3 bases are TGTGCCAGCAGTTTGGGCAAGTACCAAGAGACCCAGTACTTC. The rearrangement links TRBV28 to TRBJ2-5, with unresolved D. Germline CDR1 MDHEN, CDR2 SYDVKM. The CDR3 is made up of 14 amino acids. The V and J ends lost 3 bases and 0 bases respectively, with 8 bases between them.

This chain connects TRBV7-6 to TRBJ2-1; TRBD2 matches 7 bases. The germline gives CDR1 SGHVS, CDR2 FNYEAQ. This CDR3 contains 15 residues. J lost 9 bases, V lost 5 bases, and 13 bases had no gene match. CDR3: CASSHPSRGRSEQFF. Here the CDR3 DNA reads TGTGCCAGCAGCCACCCGTCTCGCGGGAGAAGTGAGCAGTTCTTC. The full variable domain, rest sourced from reference TRBV7-6 and TRBJ2-1, is GAGVSQSPRYKVTKRGQDVALRCDPISGHVSLYWYRQALGQGPEFLTYFNYEAQQDKSGLPNDRFSAERPEGSISTLTIQRTEQRDSAMYRCASSHPSRGRSEQFFGPGTRLTVL.

In its sample, this clonotype was seen many times. The V gene is TRBV11-2, the J gene TRBJ1-1; no clear D gene. Germline lookup yields CDR1 SGHAT and CDR2 FQNNGV. V gave up 8 bases and J gave up 10 bases, with 20 bases separating them. The CDR3 has 13 amino acids. CDR3 amino acids: CASQGPPPLRAFF. The CDR3 bases are TGTGCCAGCCAAGGGCCACCTCCTCTAAGAGCTTTCTTT.

This clonotype was detected ten times or more. The V and J genes are TRBV7-6 and TRBJ2-1; 12 bases align to TRBD2. J was trimmed by 0 bases and V by 5 bases; bases with no gene match: 8. This CDR3 comprises 18 residues. Germline loops: CDR1 SGHVS, CDR2 FNYEAQ. CDR3 amino acids: CASSLSSGGAFSYNEQFF. The CDR3 nucleotides are TGTGCCAGCAGCCTGTCTAGCGGGGGGGCCTTCTCCTACAATGAGCAGTTCTTC.

Regarding this clonotype: One end of the junction does not line up with germline, which may come from a read error. The J gene is TRBJ1-1, the V gene TRBV4-1, with TRBD1 identical over 9 bases. CDR1 and CDR2 from the germline V gene are MGHRA and YSYEKL. The CDR3 has 18 residues. CDR3 sequence reads: CASSQLPKGDRVGTEAFF. The DNA of the CDR3 is TGTGCCAGCAGCCAACTCCCCAAAGGGGACAGGGTCGGGACTGAAGCTTTCTTT.

J is TRBJ2-1 and V is TRBV30, with 9 bases identical to TRBD1. CDR1 is GTSNPN and CDR2 is SVGIG in the germline V gene (reference sequence). The length of the CDR3 is 14 residues. J lost 8 bases, V lost 5 bases, and 10 bases had no gene match. CDR3 sequence reads: CAWEGADRGYEQFF. The CDR3 nucleotides are TGTGCCTGGGAGGGCGCGGACAGGGGTTATGAGCAGTTCTTC.

This clonotype was seen ten or more times. This rearrangement joins TRBV7-8 to TRBJ2-1, with 8 bases that match TRBD2. The CDR3 consists of 15 residues. Germline V gene sequence: CDR1 SGHVS, CDR2 FQNEAQ. V gave up 3 bases and J gave up 7 bases; unmatched junction bases: 8. The CDR3 spells CASSFSVAGINEQFF. CDR3 in DNA: TGTGCCAGCAGCTTTTCGGTAGCGGGGATAAATGAGCAGTTCTTC.

This clonotype was found many times. V and J are TRBV7-9 and TRBJ2-1, with D maybe TRBD2 (6 bases). V gave up 5 bases and J gave up 8 bases, with 22 bases separating them. This CDR3 spans 16 amino acids. Germline assignment: CDR1 SEHNR and CDR2 FQNEAQ (reference sequence). CDR3 protein: CASSPEERALGHEQFF. CDR3 DNA sequence: TGTGCCAGCAGCCCAGAGGAGCGGGCCCTCGGGCATGAGCAGTTCTTC.

This clonotype was counted ten times or more. V usage is TRBV7-2 and J usage is TRBJ2-3; the match to TRBD2 covers 10 bases. This CDR3 comprises 17 residues. The trim removed 1 base at V and 2 bases at J, leaving 6 bases unmatched. Germline CDR1 is SGHTA and CDR2 is FQGNSA. Here the CDR3 DNA reads TGTGCCAGCAGCTTAGACTCTAGCGGGGGACCCACAGATACGCAGTATTTT. This codes for CASSLDSSGGPTDTQYF.

The sample holds many counts of this clonotype. Here the CDR3 reads CASSHRQGEGTEAFF. In DNA, the CDR3 is TGCGCCAGCAGCCATCGCCAGGGCGAGGGCACTGAAGCTTTCTTT. V usage is TRBV4-3 and J usage is TRBJ1-1; D perhaps matches TRBD1 (5 bases). Trimming pared 3 bases from V and 4 bases from J, leaving 15 bases between. CDR1 and CDR2 from the germline V gene are LGHNA and YSLEER. CDR3 length: 15 amino acids.

This chain joins TRBV29-1 and TRBJ2-6; no firm D call. Trimming removed 7 bases at V and 4 bases at J, with 8 bases between. The CDR3 runs 12 residues. Germline V gene data show CDR1 as SQVTM and CDR2 as ANQGSEA. The CDR3, as DNA: TGCAGCGCTGACACCGGGGCCAACGTCCTGACTTTC. Its translation: CSADTGANVLTF.

This clonotype was seen a handful of times. V usage is TRBV6-6 and J usage is TRBJ2-7, with no clear D. Germline V lookup: CDR1 MNHNY, CDR2 SVGAGI (reference sequence). This CDR3 spans 12 amino acids. Trimming left V 5 bases short and J 5 bases short, with 10 bases between. The chain's CDR3 is CASSLPADEQYF. The CDR3 DNA sequence: TGTGCCAGCAGTCTCCCGGCGGACGAGCAGTACTTC.